These 7 T cell receptor beta chains came from one sample sequenced in a study of T cell repertoires in ileal Crohn's disease. TCRdb's table, derived via immunoSEQ multiplex PCR, lists solely in-frame clones and lacks some. This sample carries about 5,500 clones, approximately 80% of them seen once, and the ten largest clones take approximately 38%. Stated time point: inflamed ileum from the surgical specimen. Sequencing used ileal tissue. The receptors here all came from an adult with Crohn's disease.

This clone is large within its sample. The genes are TRBV7-4 and TRBJ2-5; maybe TRBD1 (6 bases). This CDR3 has 15 amino acids. The germline CDR1 and CDR2 sequences are SGHVT and SQSDAQ. Between the trimmed V and J ends, which lost 1 base and 4 bases, there was a span of 13 bases. DNA of the CDR3: TGTGCCAGCAGCTTAGTCGGGACACTGAGAGAGACCCAGTACTTC. Protein product: CASSLVGTLRETQYF.

V and J are TRBV6-1 and TRBJ2-7, with D tentatively TRBD2 (6 bases). Trimming left V 5 bases short and J 2 bases short, with 16 bases between. Germline CDR1 MNHNS, CDR2 SASEGT. The CDR3 contains 15 residues. The CDR3 region is CASSTDYQRAYEQYF. CDR3 coding DNA: TGTGCCAGCAGTACTGACTACCAGCGGGCCTACGAGCAGTACTTC.

This chain joins TRBV13 and TRBJ2-7, with D possibly being TRBD2 (5 bases). Germline assignment: CDR1 PRHDT and CDR2 FYEKMQ (reference sequence). The CDR3 totals 14 residues. V was pared by 1 base and J by 0 bases, with 7 bases between. CDR3 nucleotides: TGTGCCAGCAGCTTAGACCGGGACTCCTACGAGCAGTACTTC. Its protein is CASSLDRDSYEQYF.

The chain employs TRBV6-4 and TRBJ1-1; 9 bases are shared with TRBD1. The CDR3 covers 16 residues. Looked up from germline, CDR1 is MRHNA and CDR2 is SNTAGT. Germline trimming cut 6 bases from V and 0 bases from J; bases unmatched to any gene: 8. This CDR3 reads CASSPGQGNMNTEAFF. The CDR3 nucleotides read TGTGCCAGCAGCCCCGGACAGGGGAATATGAACACTGAAGCTTTCTTT.

The CDR3, as DNA: TGCGCCAGCAGTGAGGGGGACAGGTTTTACTATGGCTACACCTTC. Translation gives CASSEGDRFYYGYTF. The chain couples TRBV10-1 to TRBJ1-2, with TRBD1 matching over 8 bases. J was trimmed by 3 bases and V by 2 bases; bases with no gene match: 5. The germline gives CDR1 WNHNN, CDR2 SYGVQD (reference sequence). CDR3 length equals 15 residues.

The rearrangement uses TRBV5-1 and TRBJ2-7, with TRBD1 identical over 8 bases. With V trimmed by 4 bases and J by 2 bases, 8 bases remained unmatched. Germline V gene sequence: CDR1 SGHRS, CDR2 YFSETQ. The CDR3 loop spans 15 amino acids. The CDR3 DNA reads as TGCGCCAGCAGCCGAACCAGGGGGCCCACCTACGAGCAGTACTTC. Amino acids: CASSRTRGPTYEQYF.

The V and J genes are TRBV28 and TRBJ1-1; D gene uncertain. V was clipped by 3 bases and J by 5 bases, with 7 bases between them. The CDR3 runs 12 residues. CDR1 is MDHEN and CDR2 is SYDVKM in the germline V gene. DNA for the CDR3: TGTGCCAGCAGTTTGGCGGAGACTGAAGCTTTCTTT. Translated, it gives CASSLAETEAFF.